A single T cell receptor (beta chain) is shown here with its context. Sequencing was performed with immunoSEQ multiplex PCR; in TCRdb, only in-frame clones are kept and a portion is missing. Of approximately 300,000 clones detected, around 87% appear once; the ten largest clones hold about 5%. This sample is drawn from a study of blood T cell repertoires in COVID-19. Study background: Donors in the United States, Italy and Spain gave samples during acute or convalescent COVID-19. PBMCs, B-cell-depleted T cells, or T cells were the source of the cDNA or gDNA that made up the material.

Participants' reported clinical history set cohort assignment. Recovered status applied to Cohort 3 donors who had two consecutive negative PCRs. It also applied to those with clearance or with symptom resolution. With 4 bases removed from V and 3 bases from J, the gap between germline ends came to 10 bases. CDR1 is GTSNPN and CDR2 is SVGIG in the germline V gene (reference sequence). The CDR3 is made up of 12 amino acids. V and J are TRBV30 and TRBJ2-7, with unresolved D. The clonotype comes from a woman aged 25 to 39 who had recovered from COVID-19. Sequenced material: PBMCs or T cells enriched from blood (not recorded which). CDR3 loop: CAWNDSGYEQYF. CDR3 nucleotides: TGTGCCTGGAATGATTCAGGCTACGAGCAGTACTTC.